This TCR beta chain was sequenced for a study of long-term antiretroviral therapy in people with HIV. At survey level, the immunoSEQ assay was run in its v3.0 version. This table comes from immunoSEQ multiplex PCR, and its TCRdb copy is limited to in-frame clones, with some not included. The data show some 16,000 clones, with around 94% seen just once and approximately 4.6% held by the top ten. The CDR3 runs to 13 residues. The germline V gene encodes CDR1 ENHRY and CDR2 SYGVKD. The V segment lost 4 bases and the J segment 1 base; nucleotides outside the gene matches: 0. The V gene is TRBV10-3, the J gene TRBJ1-1; 7 positions agree with TRBD1. Sequencing used unsorted PBMCs, obtained approximately 6.4 years after starting antiretroviral therapy. This receptor was taken from a woman aged 45-59 years with HIV. The CDR3 DNA sequence: TGTGCCATCAGTGGACAGGGGAACACTGAAGCTTTCTTT. This encodes CAISGQGNTEAFF.